The 12 T cell receptor beta chains reported below all come from one sample, sequenced in a study of blood T cell repertoires in COVID-19. Generated by immunoSEQ multiplex PCR, the TCRdb table keeps only in-frame clones and is missing some. The sample lists about 410,000 clones; 89% were seen once. The source material was PBMCs or T cells enriched from blood (not recorded which). The receptors shown here come from a woman aged 25 to 39 who had recovered from COVID-19.

The chain uses TRBV6-1 and TRBJ2-4, with TRBD1 matching over 9 bases. The germline gives CDR1 MNHNS, CDR2 SASEGT. The CDR3 totals 19 residues. V dropped 2 bases and J dropped 2; count of bases not matched to a gene: 13. Here the CDR3 reads CASSELGLTGGGTKNIQYF. CDR3 DNA: TGTGCCAGCAGTGAATTGGGTCTTACAGGGGGCGGCACCAAAAACATTCAGTACTTC.

This chain links TRBV19 with TRBJ2-3, with 7 bases identical to TRBD1. This CDR3 is built from 14 residues. Germline trimming cut 7 bases from V and 0 bases from J; bases unmatched to any gene: 4. The germline CDR1 and CDR2 sequences are LNHDA and SQIVND (reference sequence). The CDR3: CASNTGASTDTQYF. CDR3 DNA sequence: TGTGCCAGTAACACAGGGGCTAGCACAGATACGCAGTATTTT.

The chain recombines TRBV6-5 with TRBJ1-4, with 8 bases fitting TRBD1. Germline trimming cut 7 bases from V and 8 bases from J; bases unmatched to any gene: 6. The CDR3 covers 13 residues. The germline gives CDR1 MNHEY, CDR2 SVGAGI. DNA of the CDR3: TGTGCCAGCACCGACAGGGGAAGGGAAAAACTGTTTTTT. This sequence encodes CASTDRGREKLFF.

This clone was recorded only once. This chain links TRBV28 with TRBJ2-1; TRBD1 agrees at 7 bases. This CDR3 is built from 14 residues. V dropped 4 bases and J dropped 6; count of bases not matched to a gene: 6. Germline V gene lookup returns CDR1 MDHEN and CDR2 SYDVKM. CDR3 DNA: TGTGCCAGCAGTTCACAATGGACAGGCAATGAGCAGTTCTTC. Translating gives CASSSQWTGNEQFF.

This sequence joins TRBV24-1 and TRBJ2-2, with 15 bases that match TRBD2. Germline V gene data show CDR1 as KGHDR and CDR2 as SFDVKD. This CDR3 is built from 18 residues. With V trimmed by 5 bases and J by 7 bases, 10 bases remained unmatched. The chain's CDR3 is CATSAGGLAGGPVGELFF. The CDR3 coding sequence is TGTGCCACCAGTGCCGGAGGACTAGCGGGAGGGCCGGTCGGGGAGCTGTTTTTT.

CDR3 sequence reads: CASSEFRPSNTEAFF. The CDR3 DNA reads TGTGCCAGCAGTGAATTCAGGCCGTCGAACACTGAAGCTTTCTTT. The genes are TRBV2 and TRBJ1-1; D gene unclear. Trimming removed 2 bases from V and 1 base from J, with 11 bases in between. CDR1 is SNHLY, CDR2 FYNNEI, per germline. This CDR3 region has 15 residues. Filled out from reference TRBV2 and TRBJ1-1, the complete variable domain reads EPEVTQTPSHQVTQMGQEVILRCVPISNHLYFYWYRQILGQKVEFLVSFYNNEISEKSEIFDDQFSVERPDGSNFTLKIRSTKLEDSAMYFCASSEFRPSNTEAFFGQGTRLTVV.

The chain recombines TRBV25-1 with TRBJ1-1, with 7 bases aligning to TRBD1. Germline V gene sequence: CDR1 MGHDK, CDR2 SYGVNS. After removal of 2 bases from V and 6 bases from J, the junction contained 3 bases not matched to a gene. The length of the CDR3 is 13 residues. CDR3 bases: TGTGCCAGCAGTGAAATGGGGACAGCTGAAGCTTTCTTT. Its translation is CASSEMGTAEAFF.

J is TRBJ2-3 and V is TRBV5-4; 14 bases map to TRBD2. The V gene end was trimmed by 4 bases and the J gene end by 5 bases; junction bases not matched to a gene: 6. The CDR3 contains 16 residues. Germline CDR1 reads SGHNT; CDR2 reads YYREEE (reference sequence). CDR3 in DNA: TGTGCCAGCAGCGCGACTAGCGGGAGGGCCAAAGATACGCAGTATTTT. Amino acids: CASSATSGRAKDTQYF.

V and J are TRBV27 and TRBJ2-5; D is possibly TRBD1 (5 bases). V was shortened by 4 bases and J by 3 bases, with 12 bases between the two germline ends. CDR3 size: 14 residues. Germline values: CDR1 MNHEY, CDR2 SMNVEV (reference sequence). The CDR3 protein is CASSWAGHKETQYF. CDR3 DNA sequence: TGTGCCAGCAGTTGGGCCGGACACAAAGAGACCCAGTACTTC.

This clone was counted a few times. The chain couples TRBV27 to TRBJ1-1; 10 bases line up with TRBD1. This CDR3 has 18 amino acids. CDR1 MNHEY and CDR2 SMNVEV come from the germline V gene (reference sequence). Unmatched junction bases numbered 17, after V lost 5 bases and J lost 5 bases. For the CDR3, the DNA is TGTGCCAGCAGTGGGATAACCGGGACAGGGGTAGGGGGGACTGAAGCTTTCTTT. Protein product: CASSGITGTGVGGTEAFF.

The rearrangement links TRBV6-6 to TRBJ1-2, with 7 bases aligning to TRBD1. Trimming cost V 6 bases and J 4 bases; bases outside gene matches: 5. Per the germline V gene, CDR1 is MNHNY and CDR2 is SVGAGI (reference sequence). The CDR3 sequence is 13 residues long. The CDR3 spells CASSSGQVYGYTF. DNA of the CDR3: TGTGCCAGCAGCAGCGGACAGGTCTATGGCTACACCTTC.

The gene calls are TRBV10-3 and TRBJ2-7; 7 bases match TRBD1. Germline-derived CDR1 and CDR2 are ENHRY and SYGVKD. CDR3 length: 14 residues. The trim removed 4 bases at V and 0 bases at J, leaving 3 bases unmatched. The chain's CDR3 is CAISVGQISYEQYF. CDR3 coding DNA: TGTGCCATCAGTGTGGGACAGATCTCCTACGAGCAGTACTTC.